The sequence of this TCR beta chain was determined in a study of beta chain features in type 1 diabetes. Via the markers CD45RO/CCR7/CD25/CD127/CD95/CD27, stem cell-like memory, regulatory, central memory and naive CD4+ cells were sorted. This clone was seen a handful of times. The same CDR3 is also encoded by other DNA sequences in this sample. Reverse transcribing all isolated RNA meant expressed TCRB transcripts were sequenced. Each sample of naive, central memory or regulatory T cells had, on average, about 3.57 million reads. Only in-frame clones appear in the TCRdb table, and some are missing; sequencing was by immunoSEQ multiplex PCR. This table has hundreds of thousands of clones, around 15% appearing once. The CDR3 is made up of 14 amino acids. The V end lost 2 bases, the J end lost 1 base, and 9 bases lay between the germline ends. CDR1 and CDR2 (germline): SGDLS, YYNGEE.

The sequence was collected from a man aged 18-30 years in good health. This sequence joins TRBV9 and TRBJ2-5; maybe TRBD2 (6 bases). Sample: naive CD4+ T cells from blood. DNA of the CDR3: TGTGCCAGCAGCGTGGCGCGGGGCCAAGAGACCCAGTACTTC. It translates to CASSVARGQETQYF. Using reference TRBV9 and TRBJ2-5 for the parts outside the CDR3, the full variable domain is DSGVTQTPKHLITATGQRVTLRCSPRSGDLSVYWYQQSLDQGLQFLIQYYNGEERAKGNILERFSAQQFPDLHSELNLSSLELGDSALYFCASSVARGQETQYFGPGTRLLVL.